One sample yielded the 26 T cell receptor beta chains listed below, sequenced in a study of yellow fever vaccine responses in identical twins. TCRdb re-derived calls from the RT-PCR reads in MiXCR, one entry per CDR3 protein. The sample comprises some 11,000 distinct CDR3 sequences, 77% of which are singletons, and around 6.8% rests with the top ten. Sequences were derived from T cells from blood (PBMCs), unsorted or a sorted subset (not recorded which), sampled before or after yellow fever vaccination (not recorded which). The receptor source for this set is a woman between 18 and 30 years old who received the yellow fever vaccine.

This chain connects TRBV7-9 to TRBJ2-7; D unresolved. The ends were cut back, 5 bases at V and 4 bases at J, with 9 bases in the middle. Germline V lookup: CDR1 SEHNR, CDR2 FQNEAQ (reference sequence). The CDR3 runs to 12 residues. CDR3 loop: CASSARIYEQYF. DNA for the CDR3: TGTGCCAGCAGCGCCCGCATATACGAGCAGTACTTC.

This clonotype occurred a few times. This chain links TRBV18 with TRBJ2-2; D remains ambiguous. Per the germline V gene, CDR1 is KGHSH and CDR2 is LQKENI. V was pared by 1 base and J by 3 bases, with 9 bases between. The CDR3 covers 15 residues. In nucleotides, the CDR3 is TGTGCCAGCTCACCACTCTTCAGACACACCGGGGAGCTGTTTTTT. This encodes CASSPLFRHTGELFF.

This CDR3 is CASSLVSNEQFF. Here the CDR3 DNA reads TGTGCCAGCAGCCTAGTAAGCAATGAGCAGTTCTTC. The gene calls are TRBV11-2 and TRBJ2-1; no firm D call. V gave up 5 bases and J gave up 6 bases, with 8 bases separating them. In germline, CDR1 is SGHAT, CDR2 FQNNGV. This CDR3 spans 12 amino acids. Variable domain in full (rest from reference TRBV11-2 and TRBJ2-1): EAGVAQSPRYKIIEKRQSVAFWCNPISGHATLYWYQQILGQGPKLLIQFQNNGVVDDSQLPKDRFSAERLKGVDSTLKIQPAKLEDSAVYLCASSLVSNEQFFGPGTRLTVL.

The rearrangement joins TRBV4-1 to TRBJ2-7; D call uncertain. CDR3 length equals 14 residues. Trimming pared 0 bases from V and 2 bases from J, leaving 8 bases between. CDR1 MGHRA and CDR2 YSYEKL come from the germline V gene. The CDR3 DNA sequence: TGCGCCAGCAGCCAAGAATTGGGTCCCTACGAGCAGTACGTC. Translating it yields CASSQELGPYEQYV.

V usage is TRBV7-6 and J usage is TRBJ2-5; D is perhaps TRBD1 or TRBD2 (5 bases each). The CDR3 is 11 residues long. The germline gives CDR1 SGHVS, CDR2 FNYEAQ. V lost 8 bases to trimming and J lost 4 bases, with 8 bases between them. The CDR3 DNA reads as TGTGCCAGCGGGGGAACAGAGACCCAGTACTTC. Translation: CASGGTETQYF. Combining the CDR3 with reference TRBV7-6 and TRBJ2-5 gives the whole variable domain GAGVSQSPRYKVTKRGQDVALRCDPISGHVSLYWYRQALGQGPEFLTYFNYEAQQDKSGLPNDRFSAERPEGSISTLTIQRTEQRDSAMYRCASGGTETQYFGPGTRLLVL.

This clonotype has just one count. The chain employs TRBV4-2 and TRBJ2-5, with 11 bases matching TRBD2. CDR1 and CDR2 (germline): LGHNA, YNFKEQ. The CDR3 totals 16 residues. V lost 5 bases to trimming and J lost 5 bases; unmatched junction nucleotides: 10. CDR3 sequence: CASSATGSGGAETQYF. The CDR3 DNA sequence: TGTGCCAGCAGCGCCACCGGTAGCGGGGGGGCGGAGACCCAGTACTTC.

V and J are TRBV9 and TRBJ2-5; D gene unclear. The germline V gene encodes CDR1 SGDLS and CDR2 YYNGEE. This CDR3 spans 11 amino acids. Trimming cost V 0 bases and J 6 bases, with 3 bases left between them. CDR3 loop: CASSVVKTQYF. In nucleotides, the CDR3 is TGTGCCAGCAGCGTAGTAAAGACCCAGTACTTC.

The genes are TRBV4-1 and TRBJ1-1, with 10 nucleotides matching TRBD1. The CDR3 has 17 residues. CDR1 is MGHRA and CDR2 is YSYEKL in the germline V gene. J was trimmed by 1 base and V by 3 bases; bases with no gene match: 8. This chain's CDR3 is CASSHRNRTGGNTEAFF. CDR3 nucleotide sequence: TGCGCCAGCAGCCATCGTAACCGGACAGGGGGGAACACTGAAGCTTTCTTT.

The rearrangement joins TRBV12-3 or TRBV12-4 to TRBJ2-2, with D tentatively TRBD1 (6 bases). V was trimmed by 3 bases and J by 2 bases, leaving 7 bases between them. The CDR3 covers 14 residues. CDR3 sequence: CASSLGHNTGELFF. The CDR3 DNA follows: TGTGCCAGCAGTTTGGGACACAACACCGGGGAGCTGTTTTTT.

This chain joins TRBV19 and TRBJ1-2; D unresolved. Germline CDR1 reads LNHDA; CDR2 reads SQIVND (reference sequence). V dropped 1 base and J dropped 2 bases, with 5 bases sitting between them. The CDR3 is 13 amino acids. CDR3 protein: CASSIVRNYGYTF. The DNA of the CDR3 is TGTGCCAGTAGTATAGTCAGAAACTATGGCTACACCTTC. Complete variable domain (other parts from reference TRBV19 and TRBJ1-2): DGGITQSPKYLFRKEGQNVTLSCEQNLNHDAMYWYRQDPGQGLRLIYYSQIVNDFQKGDIAEGYSVSREKKESFPLTVTSAQKNPTAFYLCASSIVRNYGYTFGSGTRLTVV.

V usage is TRBV13 and J usage is TRBJ2-5; no clear D. Trimming left V 2 bases short and J 4 bases short, with 11 bases between. This CDR3 spans 14 amino acids. CDR1 PRHDT and CDR2 FYEKMQ come from the germline V gene (reference sequence). The CDR3 coding sequence is TGTGCCAGCAGCTTAAGCCAAGTCAGAGAGACCCAGTACTTC. Amino acids: CASSLSQVRETQYF.

Comment on this clonotype: At one end the junction does not follow the germline gene, possibly because of a read error. The rearrangement joins TRBV4-3 to TRBJ2-1; 9 bases fit TRBD1. The germline V gene has CDR1 LGHNA and CDR2 YSLEER. This CDR3 comprises 16 residues. This CDR3 is CASSQELTGGYDEQFF. The CDR3 region has the DNA TGCGCCAGCAGCCAAGAGCTCACAGGGGGCTACGATGAGCAGTTCTTC.

V and J are TRBV2 and TRBJ2-1, with 12 bases aligning to TRBD2. The CDR3 length is 15 residues. Trimming at V came to 6 bases and at J to 8 bases, leaving 8 bases not matched to a gene. Germline-derived CDR1 and CDR2 are SNHLY and FYNNEI. The CDR3 region has the DNA TGTGCCAGCAGGGAGACTAGCGGGAGTATTGATGAGCAGTTCTTC. Translation gives CASRETSGSIDEQFF. The full variable domain, with the rest looked up from reference TRBV2 and TRBJ2-1, is EPEVTQTPSHQVTQMGQEVILRCVPISNHLYFYWYRQILGQKVEFLVSFYNNEISEKSEIFDDQFSVERPDGSNFTLKIRSTKLEDSAMYFCASRETSGSIDEQFFGPGTRLTVL.

This clonotype was counted once. This chain uses TRBV11-1 with TRBJ2-3; no reliable D call. This CDR3 region has 12 residues. Deletions cut 1 base from V and 6 bases from J, with 5 bases between. Germline V gene data show CDR1 as SGHAT and CDR2 as FQDESV (reference sequence). For the CDR3, the DNA is TGTGCCAGCAGCTTAGATTGGGATACGCAGTATTTT. As protein: CASSLDWDTQYF. The whole variable domain, filled in from reference TRBV11-1 and TRBJ2-3, reads EAEVAQSPRYKITEKSQAVAFWCDPISGHATLYWYRQILGQGPELLVQFQDESVVDDSQLPKDRFSAERLKGVDSTLKIQPAELGDSAMYLCASSLDWDTQYFGPGTRLTVL.

The chain recombines TRBV29-1 with TRBJ2-6; the D is unclear. This CDR3 has 16 residues. Germline V gives CDR1 SQVTM, CDR2 ANQGSEA. The V end was cut by 4 bases, the J end by 0 bases, with 13 bases between. CDR3 amino acids: CSVGVESHSGANVLTF. The CDR3 DNA sequence: TGCAGCGTTGGTGTGGAATCCCACTCTGGGGCCAACGTCCTGACTTTC.

V is TRBV9 and J is TRBJ2-7, with D tentatively TRBD1 or TRBD2 (6 bases each). Germline lookup yields CDR1 SGDLS and CDR2 YYNGEE. V was pared by 0 bases and J by 0 bases, with 10 bases between. The CDR3 is 15 amino acids. CDR3 nucleotides: TGTGCCAGCAGCGTAGAGGGGGACTTCTCCTACGAGCAGTACTTC. It yields the protein CASSVEGDFSYEQYF.

This rearrangement joins TRBV14 to TRBJ1-1; no firm D call. The CDR3 has 15 amino acids. CDR1 is SGHDN, CDR2 FVKESK, per germline. V lost 0 bases and J lost 2, with 10 bases in between. The CDR3 DNA sequence: TGTGCCAGCAGCCAAGAGGGGTTGGGTAACACTGAAGCTTTCTTT. This gives the protein CASSQEGLGNTEAFF.

The V gene is TRBV18, the J gene TRBJ1-1; a weak D match, TRBD1 (6 bases). Germline V CDR1 and CDR2: KGHSH, LQKENI. V was trimmed by 5 bases and J by 9 bases, leaving 16 bases between them. This CDR3 region has 13 residues. CDR3 in DNA: TGTGCCAGCTCAAAGGACAGCCCCGATAAAGCTTTCTTT. This encodes CASSKDSPDKAFF.

The V call is TRBV5-1, the J call TRBJ1-1; D may be TRBD1 (5 bases). Germline V gene lookup returns CDR1 SGHRS and CDR2 YFSETQ. V lost 4 bases and J 4 bases, leaving 11 bases between the germline ends. There are 13 residues in the CDR3. CDR3 sequence reads: CASSLGQVTEAFF. The CDR3 coding sequence is TGCGCCAGCAGCCTCGGACAAGTCACTGAAGCTTTCTTT.

The chain carries TRBV11-1 and TRBJ2-3; 7 bases line up with TRBD1. The CDR3 runs to 15 residues. CDR1 is SGHAT, CDR2 FQDESV, per germline (reference sequence). Losses at the gene ends were 5 bases for V and 2 bases for J; bases not matched to a gene: 7. The CDR3 nucleotides are TGTGCCAGCAGCACGCGACAGGGAATCACAGATACGCAGTATTTT. Its translation: CASSTRQGITDTQYF.

The V call is TRBV16, the J call TRBJ2-1; D gene uncertain. The CDR3 has 14 residues. The V end lost 0 bases, the J end lost 8 bases, and 11 bases lay between the germline ends. Germline V gene lookup returns CDR1 KGHSY and CDR2 FQNENV. The CDR3 sequence: CASSQSGSGDEQFF. CDR3 sequence (DNA): TGTGCCAGCAGCCAATCCGGGTCTGGGGATGAGCAGTTCTTC.

This rearrangement joins TRBV2 to TRBJ2-5; the D gene is possibly TRBD2 (5 bases). The CDR3 covers 14 residues. Per germline, CDR1 SNHLY and CDR2 FYNNEI. V dropped 3 bases and J dropped 5 bases, with 13 bases sitting between them. The CDR3 DNA is TGTGCCAGCAGTGATGTACTAGTGTTGGAGACCCAGTACTTC. Amino acids: CASSDVLVLETQYF.

The rearrangement uses TRBV18 and TRBJ1-3; D remains unclear. Germline V gene data show CDR1 as KGHSH and CDR2 as LQKENI. The ends were cut back, 1 base at V and 0 bases at J, with 10 bases in the middle. The CDR3 extends over 16 amino acids. The DNA of the CDR3 is TGTGCCAGCTCACCACTTCTTCACCGCTCTGGAAACACCATATATTTT. This gives the protein CASSPLLHRSGNTIYF.

This clonotype has just a few counts. The chain recombines TRBV11-2 with TRBJ1-1, with 8 bases aligning to TRBD1. J gave up 1 base and V 5 bases, and 6 bases lay outside the gene matches. The CDR3 has 15 amino acids. CDR1 and CDR2 from the germline V gene are SGHAT and FQNNGV. The CDR3 loop reads CASSDRGLSNTEAFF. In nucleotides, the CDR3 is TGTGCCAGCAGCGACAGGGGCCTTTCGAACACTGAAGCTTTCTTT.

The chain joins TRBV11-1 to TRBJ2-1, with D possibly TRBD1 on 7 matching bases. V lost 8 bases and J lost 5, with 16 bases in between. The CDR3 has 14 residues. Germline-derived CDR1 and CDR2 are SGHAT and FQDESV (reference sequence). The CDR3 coding sequence is TGTGCCAGCTTGACAGGGACTCTGGACAATGAGCAGTTCTTC. This translates into CASLTGTLDNEQFF.

This chain joins TRBV12-3 or TRBV12-4 and TRBJ2-7; D unresolved. V lost 2 bases and J lost 1, with 9 bases in between. This CDR3 comprises 14 residues. DNA for the CDR3: TGTGCCAGCAGTTTAAGGGCAGGATCCTACGAGCAGTACTTC. The encoded protein is CASSLRAGSYEQYF.